Presented here are 15 T cell receptor beta chains from one specimen sequenced in a study of regulatory dendritic cells for organ transplantation. These receptors lack a known antigen. Sorted T cells were CFSE-labeled and cultured 5 days with allogeneic regulatory or mature dendritic cells at 1:10. Sequencing was performed with immunoSEQ multiplex PCR; in TCRdb, only in-frame clones are kept and a portion is missing. The sample has some 10,000 clones; around 75% are singletons. Sequences were obtained from memory CD4+ T cells from blood cultured with regulatory dendritic cells. Subset described: CD45RO+ memory T cells. These receptors were taken from a human donor in good health.

The rearrangement joins TRBV9 to TRBJ2-3, with 7 bases matching TRBD2. The CDR3 spans 14 residues. CDR1 and CDR2 (germline): SGDLS, YYNGEE. V was pared by 6 bases and J by 0 bases, with 4 bases of the junction left unmatched. The chain's CDR3 is CASTRGESTDTQYF. The DNA of the CDR3 is TGTGCCAGCACCCGGGGGGAAAGCACAGATACGCAGTATTTT.

V and J are TRBV2 and TRBJ2-5; 8 bases are a match to TRBD2. There are 17 residues in the CDR3. Losses at the gene ends were 2 bases for V and 2 bases for J; bases not matched to a gene: 10. Germline CDR1 SNHLY, CDR2 FYNNEI. The CDR3 loop is CASSELEGLGGQETQYF. CDR3 bases: TGTGCCAGCAGTGAATTAGAGGGACTAGGGGGACAAGAGACCCAGTACTTC.

The chain combines TRBV2 with TRBJ2-5, with 10 bases aligning to TRBD2. This CDR3 has 16 amino acids. The germline V gene has CDR1 SNHLY and CDR2 FYNNEI. Unmatched junction bases numbered 12, after V lost 6 bases and J lost 5 bases. CDR3 in amino acids: CASSLSSGGTGETQYF. The CDR3 coding sequence is TGTGCCAGCAGCCTTTCTAGCGGGGGCACGGGGGAGACCCAGTACTTC.

This chain joins TRBV7-2 and TRBJ2-5, with 9 bases identical to TRBD2. The CDR3 runs to 16 residues. Germline V gene data show CDR1 as SGHTA and CDR2 as FQGNSA. The V and J ends lost 5 bases and 1 base, in that order; junction bases with no gene match: 8. CDR3 DNA sequence: TGTGCCAGCAGCCCCGTCGGCGGGGGGGCCCAAGAGACCCAGTACTTC. It yields the protein CASSPVGGGAQETQYF. Looking up the rest from reference TRBV7-2 and TRBJ2-5 gives the full variable domain: GAGVSQSPSNKVTEKGKDVELRCDPISGHTALYWYRQSLGQGLEFLIYFQGNSAPDKSGLPSDRFSAERTGGSVSTLTIQRTQQEDSAVYLCASSPVGGGAQETQYFGPGTRLLVL.

The chain uses TRBV7-8 and TRBJ2-3; TRBD2 aligns across 10 bases. CDR3 length: 19 residues. V trimming: 4 bases; J trimming: 4 bases; junction bases outside the gene matches: 17. Germline CDR1 SGHVS, CDR2 FQNEAQ. The CDR3 here is CASSSDSSGGRRVSDTQYF. CDR3 DNA: TGTGCCAGCAGCTCCGATTCTAGCGGGGGCCGCCGTGTTTCAGATACGCAGTATTTT.

The chain employs TRBV6-5 and TRBJ1-1; D ambiguous. The germline V gene encodes CDR1 MNHEY and CDR2 SVGAGI. The CDR3 covers 15 residues. V dropped 6 bases and J dropped 0 bases, with 14 bases sitting between them. The CDR3 loop is CASSTYGFMNTEAFF. CDR3 DNA sequence: TGTGCCAGCAGCACCTACGGTTTCATGAACACTGAAGCTTTCTTT.

The chain carries TRBV9 and TRBJ1-2; D is possibly TRBD1 (6 bases). This CDR3 is 15 amino acids long. The V end lost 4 bases, the J end lost 4 bases, and 17 bases lay between the germline ends. Germline assignment: CDR1 SGDLS and CDR2 YYNGEE. The CDR3 DNA reads as TGTGCCAGCAGCTTACAGGGAGCCTTTAGCTATGGCTACACCTTC. As protein: CASSLQGAFSYGYTF.

This clone was seen more than once but under ten times. V usage is TRBV7-9 and J usage is TRBJ1-2, with D possibly TRBD1 on 6 matching bases. The V gene lost 5 bases and the J gene lost 8 bases, with 15 bases spanning the gap. Per germline, CDR1 SEHNR and CDR2 FQNEAQ (reference sequence). The CDR3 covers 13 residues. As DNA, the CDR3 is TGTGCCAGCAGCCAGGAACAGGGCAGAGGCTACACCTTC. Its protein is CASSQEQGRGYTF.

Here the CDR3 reads CASSVPGGGTYEQYF. For the CDR3, the DNA is TGTGCCAGTAGTGTCCCCGGGGGGGGAACCTACGAGCAGTACTTC. This chain uses TRBV19 with TRBJ2-7; TRBD2 matches 8 bases. CDR3 length equals 15 residues. V shed 5 bases, J shed 2 bases, and the junction held 8 bases outside the gene matches. Germline V gives CDR1 LNHDA, CDR2 SQIVND (reference sequence). The full variable domain, in which reference TRBV19 and TRBJ2-7 provide the parts outside the CDR3, is DGGITQSPKYLFRKEGQNVTLSCEQNLNHDAMYWYRQDPGQGLRLIYYSQIVNDFQKGDIAEGYSVSREKKESFPLTVTSAQKNPTAFYLCASSVPGGGTYEQYFGPGTRLTVT.

This clone was detected only a few times. This chain connects TRBV5-1 to TRBJ2-3; 8 bases are shared with TRBD2. Losses at the gene ends were 3 bases for V and 2 bases for J; bases not matched to a gene: 2. Germline lookup yields CDR1 SGHRS and CDR2 YFSETQ. The CDR3 contains 14 residues. DNA for the CDR3: TGCGCCAGCAGCTCGGGGGGGCCCACAGATACGCAGTATTTT. Its translation is CASSSGGPTDTQYF.

This clone occurred a few times. The V and J genes are TRBV9 and TRBJ1-2; no firm D call. This CDR3 region has 16 residues. The V end lost 4 bases, the J end lost 3 bases, and 19 bases lay between the germline ends. CDR1 SGDLS and CDR2 YYNGEE come from the germline V gene. Written as DNA, the CDR3 is TGTGCCAGCAGCCCCCTGCGGGTAGGATCTCACTATGGCTACACCTTC. This encodes CASSPLRVGSHYGYTF. The whole variable domain, filled in from reference TRBV9 and TRBJ1-2, reads DSGVTQTPKHLITATGQRVTLRCSPRSGDLSVYWYQQSLDQGLQFLIQYYNGEERAKGNILERFSAQQFPDLHSELNLSSLELGDSALYFCASSPLRVGSHYGYTFGSGTRLTVV.

The chain is built from TRBV7-2 and TRBJ2-4, with 10 bases that match TRBD1. The CDR3 is 13 residues long. With 6 bases clipped from V and 8 bases from J, the junction kept 4 bases outside the gene matches. Germline lookup yields CDR1 SGHTA and CDR2 FQGNSA. The chain's CDR3 is CASSQDRGDIQYF. For the CDR3, the DNA is TGTGCCAGCAGTCAGGACAGGGGGGACATTCAGTACTTC. Based on the CDR3 plus reference TRBV7-2 and TRBJ2-4, the full variable domain is GAGVSQSPSNKVTEKGKDVELRCDPISGHTALYWYRQSLGQGLEFLIYFQGNSAPDKSGLPSDRFSAERTGGSVSTLTIQRTQQEDSAVYLCASSQDRGDIQYFGAGTRLSVL.

This chain uses TRBV9 with TRBJ1-1; D not resolved. The V end lost 1 base, the J end lost 7 bases, and 11 bases lay between the germline ends. The germline CDR1 and CDR2 sequences are SGDLS and YYNGEE. The CDR3 is 13 amino acids. The DNA for the CDR3 is TGTGCCAGCAGCGTACTTGAGTCAGGTGAAGCTTTCTTT. Translation: CASSVLESGEAFF.

The chain recombines TRBV25-1 with TRBJ2-5, with D maybe TRBD1 (6 bases). V was pared by 5 bases and J by 4 bases, with 11 bases between. Per the germline V gene, CDR1 is MGHDK and CDR2 is SYGVNS. CDR3 length: 13 amino acids. This chain's CDR3 is CASSPRGRETQYF. For the CDR3, the DNA is TGTGCCAGCAGTCCCAGGGGTCGAGAGACCCAGTACTTC. Full variable domain (remainder filled in from reference TRBV25-1 and TRBJ2-5): EADIYQTPRYLVIGTGKKITLECSQTMGHDKMYWYQQDPGMELHLIHYSYGVNSTEKGDLSSESTVSRIRTEHFPLTLESARPSHTSQYLCASSPRGRETQYFGPGTRLLVL.

J is TRBJ2-3 and V is TRBV29-1, with 9 positions matching TRBD1. Germline V gives CDR1 SQVTM, CDR2 ANQGSEA. V lost 5 bases to trimming and J lost 5 bases; unmatched junction nucleotides: 11. This CDR3 is built from 15 residues. CDR3 sequence reads: CSVLGTGRGQDTQYF. The CDR3, as DNA: TGCAGCGTTCTCGGGACAGGGAGGGGTCAAGATACGCAGTATTTT.